This T cell receptor (beta chain) was sequenced in a study of cytomegalovirus exposure and HLA in healthy donors. Study-level results: Immune exposure data for these donors was limited to CMV serostatus. In most subjects, TCR beta sequences reportedly gave accurate predictions of HLA-A and HLA-B alleles.

In the PCR, 60 Vbeta and 13 Jbeta primers were used. Generated by immunoSEQ multiplex PCR, the TCRdb table keeps only in-frame clones and is missing some. This table has roughly 100,000 clones, 65% appearing once. The CDR3 has 12 amino acids. The V end was cut by 3 bases, the J end by 8 bases, with 8 bases between. Per germline, CDR1 SGHNT and CDR2 YYREEE (reference sequence). This clone was seen repeatedly, ten times or more. Its cognate antigen is unknown. The sequence came from a young man in good health and CMV-seropositive. Sequencing was performed on PBMCs. V usage is TRBV5-4 and J usage is TRBJ1-4; D gene unclear. Written as DNA, the CDR3 is TGTGCCAGCAGCTCACTCGGGGAAAAACTGTTTTTT. It codes for CASSSLGEKLFF.